These 11 T cell receptor beta chains were sequenced from one sample in a study of cytomegalovirus exposure and HLA in healthy donors. The PCR made use of 60 Vbeta and 13 Jbeta primers. Produced via immunoSEQ multiplex PCR; TCRdb's table is partial and in-frame only. Of 84,000 or so clones in the sample, about 77% were seen once. Source material: PBMCs. The receptors here all came from a man aged 50-59 years in good health and CMV-seronegative.

The chain recombines TRBV5-6 with TRBJ2-7; TRBD1 matches 9 bases. J lost 6 bases, V lost 4 bases, and 8 bases had no gene match. Germline V lookup: CDR1 SGHDT, CDR2 YYEEEE. The CDR3 totals 14 residues. The CDR3 DNA sequence: TGTGCCAGCAGCCTGGGGACAGGGCCCTCCGAGCAGTACTTC. Translation gives CASSLGTGPSEQYF.

The chain couples TRBV30 to TRBJ1-2; D is ambiguous. CDR1 is GTSNPN and CDR2 is SVGIG in the germline V gene (reference sequence). This CDR3 comprises 14 residues. V was trimmed by 0 bases and J by 2 bases, leaving 10 bases between them. The CDR3 DNA follows: TGTGCCTGGAGTGTGGCGGCCTGGAACTATGGCTACACCTTC. Protein product: CAWSVAAWNYGYTF.

This chain uses TRBV9 with TRBJ2-2, with D tentatively TRBD1 (5 bases). Germline-derived CDR1 and CDR2 are SGDLS and YYNGEE. V was shortened by 0 bases and J by 4 bases, with 13 bases between the two germline ends. The CDR3 spans 16 residues. The CDR3 loop is CASSVGQQVTTGELFF. The CDR3 nucleotides are TGTGCCAGCAGCGTAGGTCAACAGGTGACCACCGGGGAGCTGTTTTTT.

The chain is built from TRBV19 and TRBJ1-4; 9 nucleotides match TRBD1. Per the germline V gene, CDR1 is LNHDA and CDR2 is SQIVND (reference sequence). J was trimmed by 10 bases and V by 5 bases; bases with no gene match: 11. This CDR3 is built from 15 residues. The CDR3 is CASSPEDRGFVKLFF. The CDR3 DNA follows: TGTGCCAGTAGTCCTGAGGACAGGGGATTTGTAAAACTGTTTTTT.

The chain couples TRBV9 to TRBJ2-7; no firm D call. V lost 4 bases to trimming and J lost 0 bases, with 11 bases between them. The CDR3 spans 14 residues. CDR1 is SGDLS and CDR2 is YYNGEE in the germline V gene. In DNA, the CDR3 is TGTGCCAGCAGCCCTATATCGAGCTCCTACGAGCAGTACTTC. The encoded protein is CASSPISSSYEQYF.

The chain uses TRBV4-3 and TRBJ1-2; a weak D match, TRBD1 (5 bases). CDR3 length equals 15 residues. Deletions cut 0 bases from V and 7 bases from J, with 15 bases between. Germline assignment: CDR1 LGHNA and CDR2 YSLEER. For the CDR3, the DNA is TGCGCCAGCAGCCAAGAAGCAGGGACGGGAGTTGGCTACACCTTC. This translates into CASSQEAGTGVGYTF.

The chain has TRBV14 and TRBJ2-7, with 8 bases fitting TRBD2. The V segment lost 3 bases and the J segment 2 bases; nucleotides outside the gene matches: 3. This CDR3 has 14 amino acids. CDR1 SGHDN and CDR2 FVKESK come from the germline V gene. Here the CDR3 reads CASSHTRGAYEQYF. The CDR3 DNA follows: TGTGCCAGCAGCCATACGCGGGGGGCCTACGAGCAGTACTTC.

The chain recombines TRBV4-1 with TRBJ2-5; 8 nucleotides align to TRBD2. Germline values: CDR1 MGHRA, CDR2 YSYEKL. The V and J ends lost 0 bases and 1 base, in that order; junction bases with no gene match: 4. CDR3 length: 16 amino acids. The CDR3 protein is CASSQEKRGPQETQYF. The CDR3 DNA sequence: TGCGCCAGCAGCCAAGAGAAGCGGGGGCCCCAAGAGACCCAGTACTTC.

This rearrangement joins TRBV2 to TRBJ1-6, with TRBD1 matching over 10 bases. The CDR3 runs 15 residues. Germline trimming cut 7 bases from V and 7 bases from J; bases unmatched to any gene: 7. In germline, CDR1 is SNHLY, CDR2 FYNNEI. This CDR3 is CASKGTGVGNSPLHF. The CDR3 bases are TGTGCCAGCAAAGGGACAGGGGTTGGAAATTCACCCCTCCACTTT.

The rearrangement joins TRBV5-1 to TRBJ1-2; 7 bases are a match to TRBD1. CDR3 length: 15 amino acids. Germline CDR1 reads SGHRS; CDR2 reads YFSETQ. Trimming at V came to 2 bases and at J to 8 bases, leaving 12 bases not matched to a gene. CDR3: CASSLDTDGTDGYTF. As DNA, the CDR3 is TGCGCCAGCAGCTTAGACACCGACGGGACAGACGGCTACACCTTC.

This clone was observed a handful of times. The chain links TRBV11-3 to TRBJ2-5; 11 bases are a match to TRBD1. The J call may be incorrect, as the DNA end agrees better with TRBJ2-7. Germline CDR1 and CDR2: SGHNT and YENEEA. This CDR3 has 14 residues. This CDR3 reads CASSPDRGRGEQYF. The CDR3 nucleotides read TGTGCCAGCAGCCCGGACAGGGGGCGAGGCGAGCAGTACTTC.